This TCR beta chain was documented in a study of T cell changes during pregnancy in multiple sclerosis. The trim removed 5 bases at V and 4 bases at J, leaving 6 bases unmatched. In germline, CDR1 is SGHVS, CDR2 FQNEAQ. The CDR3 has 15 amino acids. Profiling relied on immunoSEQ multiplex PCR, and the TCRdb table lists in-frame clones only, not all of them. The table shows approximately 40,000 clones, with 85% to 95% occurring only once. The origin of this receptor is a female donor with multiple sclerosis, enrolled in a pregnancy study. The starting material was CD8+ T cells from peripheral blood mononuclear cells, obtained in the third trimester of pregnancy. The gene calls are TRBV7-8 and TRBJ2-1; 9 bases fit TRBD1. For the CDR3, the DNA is TGTGCCAGCAGCCGCCGGGACAGGGAATACAATGAGCAGTTCTTC. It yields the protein CASSRRDREYNEQFF.